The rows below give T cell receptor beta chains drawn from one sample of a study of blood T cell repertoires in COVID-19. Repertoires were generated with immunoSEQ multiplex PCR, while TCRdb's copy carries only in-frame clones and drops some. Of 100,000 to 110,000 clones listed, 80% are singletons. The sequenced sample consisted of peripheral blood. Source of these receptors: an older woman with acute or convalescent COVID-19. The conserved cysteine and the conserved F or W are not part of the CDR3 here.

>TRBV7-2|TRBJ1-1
ASSSTGTGGRTEAF
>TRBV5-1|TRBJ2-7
ASSAGGNYYEQY
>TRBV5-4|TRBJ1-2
ASSFRTGLFSAGYGYT
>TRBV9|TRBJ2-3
ASSPSGLAGGRDTQY
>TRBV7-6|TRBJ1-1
ASSVNRNTEAF
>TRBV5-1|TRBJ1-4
ASSITGGVEKLF
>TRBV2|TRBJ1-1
ASIFSLGNTEAF
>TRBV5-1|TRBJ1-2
ASSQTGNYGYT
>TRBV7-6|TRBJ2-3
ASSLSGESFTDTQY
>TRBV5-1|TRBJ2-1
ASSVDRADNEQF
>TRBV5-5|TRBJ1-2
ASSLSGGGGNYGYT
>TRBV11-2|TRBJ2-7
ASSFFTGYEQY
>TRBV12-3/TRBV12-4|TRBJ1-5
ASRGVEGQPQH
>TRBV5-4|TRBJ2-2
ASSEGQKAGELF
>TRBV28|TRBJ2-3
ASRAGITDTQY
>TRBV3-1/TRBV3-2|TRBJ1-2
ASSPPGRVSNYGYT
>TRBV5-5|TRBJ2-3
ASREGSSRTDTQY
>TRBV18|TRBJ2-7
ASSPGTVPYEQY
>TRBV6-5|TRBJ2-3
ASSWTGTDTQY
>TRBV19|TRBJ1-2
ASSPTRGTRDYGYT
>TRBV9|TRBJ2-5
ASSAPPGTQY
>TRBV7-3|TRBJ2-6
ASSLGGSAGANVLT
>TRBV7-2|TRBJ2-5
ASSLGLAGGSGETQY
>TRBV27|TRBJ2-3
ATAYTDTQY
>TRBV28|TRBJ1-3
ASSFRQGLRNTIY
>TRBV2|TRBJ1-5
ASSDLQANQPQH
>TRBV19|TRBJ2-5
ASSTLGAQETQY
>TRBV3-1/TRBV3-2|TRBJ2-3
ASSPTSGGVADTQY
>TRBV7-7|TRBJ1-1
ASSLDPRGEAF
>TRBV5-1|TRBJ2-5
ASSLSGGPQETQY
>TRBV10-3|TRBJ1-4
AISQTGSANEKLF
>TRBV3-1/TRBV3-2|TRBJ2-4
ASSQDWRRGIQY
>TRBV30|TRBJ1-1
AWRDILNTEAF
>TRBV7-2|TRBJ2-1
ASSGTGQGKF
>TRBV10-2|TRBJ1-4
ASRTQGAGNEKLF
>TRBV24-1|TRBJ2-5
ATRGQKETQY
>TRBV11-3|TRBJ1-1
ASSTISSSNTEAF
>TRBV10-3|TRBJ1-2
AISLQGEHGYT
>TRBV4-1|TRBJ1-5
ASSPLGRTGDGRSNQPQH
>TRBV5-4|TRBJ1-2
ASSPRTANYGYT
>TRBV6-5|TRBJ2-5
ASRRGGGQETQY